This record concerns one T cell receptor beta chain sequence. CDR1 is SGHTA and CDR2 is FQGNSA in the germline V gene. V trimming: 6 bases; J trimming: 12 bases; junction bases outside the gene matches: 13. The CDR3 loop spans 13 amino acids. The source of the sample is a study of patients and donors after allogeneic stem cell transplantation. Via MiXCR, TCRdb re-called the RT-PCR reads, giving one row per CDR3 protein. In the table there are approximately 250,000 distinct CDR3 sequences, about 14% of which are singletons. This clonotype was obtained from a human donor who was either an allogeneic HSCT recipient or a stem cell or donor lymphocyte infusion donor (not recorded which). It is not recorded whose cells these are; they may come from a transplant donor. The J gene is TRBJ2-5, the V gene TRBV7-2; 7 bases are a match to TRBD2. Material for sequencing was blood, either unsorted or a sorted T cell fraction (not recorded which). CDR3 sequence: CASRRLAATEKYF. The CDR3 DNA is TGTGCCAGCAGACGCCTAGCGGCGACGGAAAAGTACTTC.